The 29 T cell receptor beta chains listed next were all sequenced from one sample in a study of early stage breast cancer tumors. The assay was immunoSEQ multiplex PCR, and TCRdb's table has in-frame clones only and misses some. The sample lists 2,000 to 3,000 clones; approximately 68% were seen once. What was sequenced was normal breast tissue next to the tumor. The receptors here all came from a person between 50 and 60 years old with breast cancer.

The chain recombines TRBV15 with TRBJ2-5, with 8 positions matching TRBD2. The junction had 11 bases not matched to a gene; V was cut back by 7 bases and J by 4 bases. Germline CDR1 and CDR2: LNHNV and YYDKDF (reference sequence). The CDR3 is 15 residues long. CDR3 sequence reads: CATTAKTGGGETQYF. The CDR3 DNA reads TGTGCCACCACCGCCAAAACGGGAGGGGGAGAGACCCAGTACTTC.

The chain carries TRBV19 and TRBJ1-2; possibly TRBD1 for D (5 bases). Trimming removed 3 bases from V and 5 bases from J, with 10 bases in between. Per germline, CDR1 LNHDA and CDR2 SQIVND (reference sequence). This CDR3 contains 13 residues. CDR3 sequence (DNA): TGTGCCAGTAGTATTCCGGGGGAATATGGCTACACCTTC. It is translated as CASSIPGEYGYTF.

This clone was picked up one time. V is TRBV7-3 and J is TRBJ2-1, with D possibly matching TRBD1 (6 bases). This CDR3 contains 13 residues. The V gene's germline CDR1 is SGHTA and CDR2 FQGTGA. Trimming took off 2 bases at V and 9 bases at J, with 11 bases between the two ends. CDR3 sequence reads: CASSLSPGVEQFF. In DNA form, the CDR3 reads TGTGCCAGCAGCTTATCCCCAGGGGTTGAGCAGTTCTTC.

This clone was counted a single time. This sequence joins TRBV12-2 and TRBJ2-1; no check of the table's D call, TRBD2, against the DNA was made. TRBV12-2 is tagged as a pseudogene. The CDR3 length is 19 residues. The CDR3 nucleotides are TGTGCAAGTCGCTTAGCGCCCCGCCAGGGAGGGTTAACCTACAATGAGCAGTTCTTC. Translated: CASRLAPRQGGLTYNEQFF.

This chain connects TRBV5-6 to TRBJ2-7; 9 bases are shared with TRBD2. With 3 bases clipped from V and 2 bases from J, the junction kept 9 bases outside the gene matches. The CDR3 runs to 16 residues. Germline CDR1 SGHDT, CDR2 YYEEEE. The CDR3 spells CASSSAGTSWPYEQYF. The CDR3 DNA is TGTGCCAGCAGCTCTGCAGGGACTAGCTGGCCCTACGAGCAGTACTTC.

In this sample, this clone is large. The chain is built from TRBV10-1 and TRBJ1-5; D unclear. Germline CDR1 reads WNHNN; CDR2 reads SYGVQD (reference sequence). The CDR3 length is 15 residues. Trimming removed 7 bases at V and 4 bases at J, with 17 bases between. CDR3 region: CASTLTWGRNQPQHF. The CDR3, as DNA: TGCGCCAGCACTCTTACATGGGGTAGGAATCAGCCCCAGCATTTT.

This clone was picked up one time. The rearrangement uses TRBV5-1 and TRBJ1-1, with a possible D match to TRBD1 (5 bases). The CDR3 has 13 residues. Trimming pared 6 bases from V and 4 bases from J, leaving 13 bases between. Germline CDR1 and CDR2: SGHRS and YFSETQ. The CDR3 DNA reads TGCGCCAGCATACGTCAAGGGGCCACTGAAGCTTTCTTT. It translates to CASIRQGATEAFF. Combining the CDR3 with reference TRBV5-1 and TRBJ1-1 gives the whole variable domain KAGVTQTPRYLIKTRGQQVTLSCSPISGHRSVSWYQQTPGQGLQFLFEYFSETQRNKGNFPGRFSGRQFSNSRSEMNVSTLELGDSALYLCASIRQGATEAFFGQGTRLTVV.

The rearrangement links TRBV5-3 to TRBJ2-7, with D tentatively TRBD2 (7 bases). TRBV5-3 belongs to the ORF category, with a function that is uncertain. V was clipped by 8 bases and J by 5 bases, with 23 bases between them. This CDR3 has 15 residues. The CDR3 protein is CASSPGWGGLDEQYF. The CDR3 nucleotides are TGTGCCAGCAGCCCAGGTTGGGGGGGCCTCGACGAGCAGTACTTC.

The CDR3 protein is CASRGGLYEQYF. The CDR3 DNA reads TGTGCCAGCCGGGGGGGCCTCTACGAGCAGTACTTC. The chain carries TRBV6-6 and TRBJ2-7; TRBD2 matches 8 bases. With 8 bases clipped from V and 3 bases from J, the junction kept 3 bases outside the gene matches. Germline lookup yields CDR1 MNHNY and CDR2 SVGAGI (reference sequence). The CDR3 is made up of 12 amino acids.

V usage is TRBV7-3 and J usage is TRBJ2-3; no definite D call. The length of the CDR3 is 13 residues. The V and J ends lost 2 bases and 2 bases respectively, with 5 bases between them. CDR1 SGHTA and CDR2 FQGTGA come from the germline V gene. Written as DNA, the CDR3 is TGTGCCAGCAGCTTATCCGCCACAGATACGCAGTATTTT. Protein product: CASSLSATDTQYF.

This clone is labeled as hyperexpanded. At the DNA level, this CDR3 is encoded by other sequences in the same sample as well. The chain is built from TRBV11-2 and TRBJ1-2, with 7 bases lining up with TRBD1. Germline loops: CDR1 SGHAT, CDR2 FQNNGV. The CDR3 consists of 13 residues. With V trimmed by 5 bases and J by 8 bases, 8 bases remained unmatched. The CDR3 DNA reads TGTGCCAGCAGCCAGGGACAGATGGAAGGCTACACCTTC. Its translation: CASSQGQMEGYTF.

J is TRBJ2-7 and V is TRBV11-1, with TRBD2 as a possible D gene (7 bases). The germline CDR1 and CDR2 sequences are SGHAT and FQDESV (reference sequence). V was cut by 5 bases and J by 5 bases, with 19 bases left in between. The CDR3 has 15 residues. CDR3 DNA: TGTGCCAGCAGCCCAGGTTGGGGGGGCCTCGACGAGCAGTACTTC. This sequence encodes CASSPGWGGLDEQYF.

V is TRBV5-1 and J is TRBJ2-7, with TRBD1 identical over 7 bases. Germline values: CDR1 SGHRS, CDR2 YFSETQ. V shed 0 bases, J shed 4 bases, and the junction held 4 bases outside the gene matches. The CDR3 contains 14 residues. CDR3 region: CASSLGGQIYEQYF. CDR3 sequence (DNA): TGCGCCAGCAGCTTGGGGGGACAGATATACGAGCAGTACTTC.

The chain links TRBV5-4 to TRBJ1-3, with TRBD1 as a possible D gene (6 bases). The ends were cut back, 7 bases at V and 0 bases at J, with 11 bases in the middle. This CDR3 comprises 14 residues. CDR1 is SGHNT and CDR2 is YYREEE in the germline V gene (reference sequence). The CDR3 sequence is CASARDISGNTIYF. The DNA of the CDR3 is TGTGCCAGCGCCAGGGACATCTCTGGAAACACCATATATTTT. The entire variable domain, with the rest obtained from reference TRBV5-4 and TRBJ1-3, is as follows: ETGVTQSPTHLIKTRGQQVTLRCSSQSGHNTVSWYQQALGQGPQFIFQYYREEENGRGNFPPRFSGLQFPNYSSELNVNALELDDSALYLCASARDISGNTIYFGEGSWLTVV.

This rearrangement joins TRBV15 to TRBJ2-5, with D hard to call. There are 15 residues in the CDR3. The germline CDR1 and CDR2 sequences are LNHNV and YYDKDF (reference sequence). Trimming left V 3 bases short and J 0 bases short, with 11 bases between. In nucleotides, the CDR3 is TGTGCCACCAGCAGTCCGGCGTGGTACCAAGAGACCCAGTACTTC. Translated: CATSSPAWYQETQYF. Looking up the rest from reference TRBV15 and TRBJ2-5 gives the full variable domain: DAMVIQNPRYQVTQFGKPVTLSCSQTLNHNVMYWYQQKSSQAPKLLFHYYDKDFNNEADTPDNFQSRRPNTSFCFLDIRSPGLGDTAMYLCATSSPAWYQETQYFGPGTRLLVL.

The CDR3, as DNA: TGTGCCAGCAGCTACGACCTAGCGGGGAGCTCCTACGAGCAGTACTTC. Its translation: CASSYDLAGSSYEQYF. The rearrangement uses TRBV7-2 and TRBJ2-5, with TRBD2 matching 9 bases. The better agreement between TRBJ2-7 and the DNA end casts doubt on the J call. CDR3 length: 16 residues. The germline CDR1 and CDR2 sequences are SGHTA and FQGNSA.

This chain connects TRBV7-6 to TRBJ2-2, with D perhaps matching TRBD1 (5 bases). This CDR3 has 13 residues. Germline lookup yields CDR1 SGHVS and CDR2 FNYEAQ. Between the trimmed V and J ends, which lost 6 bases and 5 bases, there was a span of 10 bases. CDR3 DNA: TGTGCCAGCAGTATACAGGTTACCGGGGAGCTGTTTTTT. Translating gives CASSIQVTGELFF. The complete variable domain, with remaining parts taken from reference TRBV7-6 and TRBJ2-2, reads GAGVSQSPRYKVTKRGQDVALRCDPISGHVSLYWYRQALGQGPEFLTYFNYEAQQDKSGLPNDRFSAERPEGSISTLTIQRTEQRDSAMYRCASSIQVTGELFFGEGSRLTVL.

The chain has TRBV6-1 and TRBJ2-5; weak D call: TRBD2 (5 bases). Germline CDR1 and CDR2: MNHNS and SASEGT. The CDR3 extends over 15 amino acids. Trimming left V 4 bases short and J 4 bases short, with 16 bases between. The chain's CDR3 is CASSGGWAGRETQYF. The CDR3 DNA reads as TGTGCCAGCAGTGGAGGTTGGGCGGGTCGAGAGACCCAGTACTTC.

This chain joins TRBV10-1 and TRBJ2-7; the D is unclear. The germline V gene has CDR1 WNHNN and CDR2 SYGVQD (reference sequence). The CDR3 extends over 12 amino acids. V was pared by 2 bases and J by 7 bases, with 9 bases between. The CDR3 DNA reads as TGCGCCAGCAGTGAGCCTCAAGGGGAGCAGTACTTC. Translated, it gives CASSEPQGEQYF.

This sequence joins TRBV6-5 and TRBJ1-1, with 7 bases lining up with TRBD1. The V gene end was trimmed by 6 bases and the J gene end by 9 bases; junction bases not matched to a gene: 7. Germline V gene lookup returns CDR1 MNHEY and CDR2 SVGAGI. The CDR3 length is 12 residues. The DNA of the CDR3 is TGTGCCAGCAGAGAGACAGGGACGAAAGCTTTCTTT. Translating it yields CASRETGTKAFF.

This chain links TRBV9 with TRBJ2-5; a weak D match, TRBD2 (5 bases). The V gene lost 4 bases and the J gene lost 3 bases, with 19 bases spanning the gap. The germline CDR1 and CDR2 sequences are SGDLS and YYNGEE. This CDR3 contains 16 residues. CDR3 residues: CASSPRVGWVEETQYF. CDR3 DNA: TGTGCCAGCAGCCCGCGGGTCGGATGGGTAGAAGAGACCCAGTACTTC.

This clone has a single count. V and J are TRBV13 and TRBJ1-1; D gene unclear. The CDR3 consists of 13 residues. Germline CDR1 and CDR2: PRHDT and FYEKMQ (reference sequence). V lost 5 bases, J lost 4 bases, and 11 bases lay in between. This chain's CDR3 is CASSGRVRTEAFF. The CDR3 bases are TGTGCCAGCAGCGGGAGGGTACGCACTGAAGCTTTCTTT.

The chain combines TRBV6-1 with TRBJ1-1, with TRBD1 identical over 8 bases. Germline CDR1 MNHNS, CDR2 SASEGT. The CDR3 runs 13 residues. The V segment lost 5 bases and the J segment 10 bases; nucleotides outside the gene matches: 9. The CDR3 reads CASSPTLQGGAFF. The CDR3 nucleotides are TGTGCCAGCAGTCCAACCTTACAGGGGGGAGCTTTCTTT.

The chain recombines TRBV2 with TRBJ1-5; 8 nucleotides line up with TRBD1. Germline V gene lookup returns CDR1 SNHLY and CDR2 FYNNEI. The CDR3 consists of 14 residues. Unmatched junction bases numbered 3, after V lost 6 bases and J lost 2 bases. CDR3 DNA: TGTGCCAGCAGGGGGACAGGAGGCAATCAGCCCCAGCATTTT. Translating it yields CASRGTGGNQPQHF.

The chain uses TRBV7-3 and TRBJ2-1; D gene uncertain. From germline, CDR1 is SGHTA and CDR2 FQGTGA. V was cut by 0 bases and J by 4 bases, with 10 bases left in between. This CDR3 region has 15 residues. The CDR3: CASSLTMSDYNEQFF. CDR3 nucleotides: TGTGCCAGCAGCTTAACGATGTCAGATTACAATGAGCAGTTCTTC. Complete variable domain (other parts from reference TRBV7-3 and TRBJ2-1): GAGVSQTPSNKVTEKGKYVELRCDPISGHTALYWYRQSLGQGPEFLIYFQGTGAADDSGLPNDRFFAVRPEGSVSTLKIQRTERGDSAVYLCASSLTMSDYNEQFFGPGTRLTVL.

This sequence joins TRBV4-1 and TRBJ1-2; D is perhaps TRBD1 (5 bases). CDR1 and CDR2 (germline): MGHRA, YSYEKL. V lost 6 bases and J lost 4, with 21 bases in between. The CDR3 is made up of 16 amino acids. CDR3: CASRKNEDTGAYGYTF. The CDR3 bases are TGCGCCAGCAGGAAAAACGAGGACACAGGTGCCTATGGCTACACCTTC.

This CDR3 reads CASKLTGVPEAFF. The CDR3 DNA reads as TGTGCCAGCAAACTTACAGGGGTTCCTGAAGCTTTCTTT. This chain joins TRBV2 and TRBJ1-1; 7 bases agree with TRBD1. The germline V gene encodes CDR1 SNHLY and CDR2 FYNNEI. V gave up 7 bases and J gave up 6 bases; unmatched junction bases: 8. This CDR3 has 13 amino acids.

CDR3: CASSPGVQLGEQFF. CDR3 nucleotide sequence: TGTGCCAGCAGTCCCGGGGTACAATTGGGTGAGCAGTTCTTC. This chain links TRBV7-2 with TRBJ2-1, with D possibly TRBD2 on 5 matching bases. The germline gives CDR1 SGHTA, CDR2 FQGNSA. V was clipped by 6 bases and J by 9 bases, with 18 bases between them. The CDR3 is 14 amino acids.

This chain uses TRBV10-3 with TRBJ2-7, with 11 bases lining up with TRBD2. After removal of 0 bases from V and 3 bases from J, the junction contained 7 bases not matched to a gene. Looked up from germline, CDR1 is ENHRY and CDR2 is SYGVKD. This CDR3 comprises 17 residues. CDR3 sequence: CAISESRLAGGLYEQYF. As DNA, the CDR3 is TGTGCCATCAGTGAGTCGAGGCTAGCGGGGGGCCTCTACGAGCAGTACTTC.